The 31 T cell receptor beta chains presented below share a single source sample, sequenced in a study of blood T cell repertoires in COVID-19. Only in-frame clones appear in the TCRdb table, and some are missing; sequencing was by immunoSEQ multiplex PCR. Of approximately 160,000 clones detected, roughly four fifths appear once; the ten largest clones hold approximately 9.9%. The specimen was peripheral blood. Receptor source: a man aged 60 to 75 with active or convalescent COVID-19.

This sequence joins TRBV18 and TRBJ1-1; D remains unclear. Per the germline V gene, CDR1 is KGHSH and CDR2 is LQKENI. This CDR3 is built from 15 residues. The V gene lost 2 bases and the J gene lost 0 bases, with 10 bases spanning the gap. This CDR3 reads CASSPTTSVNTEAFF. The CDR3 coding sequence is TGTGCCAGCTCACCAACCACTTCGGTGAACACTGAAGCTTTCTTT.

The rearrangement links TRBV5-1 to TRBJ1-1; 7 nucleotides align to TRBD1. Germline V gives CDR1 SGHRS, CDR2 YFSETQ. The CDR3 sequence is 14 residues long. With 0 bases clipped from V and 4 bases from J, the junction kept 3 bases outside the gene matches. Here the CDR3 DNA reads TGCGCCAGCAGCTTGGGTCCAGGGGGCACTGAAGCTTTCTTT. The encoded protein is CASSLGPGGTEAFF. The variable domain in full, with the rest retrieved from reference TRBV5-1 and TRBJ1-1, is KAGVTQTPRYLIKTRGQQVTLSCSPISGHRSVSWYQQTPGQGLQFLFEYFSETQRNKGNFPGRFSGRQFSNSRSEMNVSTLELGDSALYLCASSLGPGGTEAFFGQGTRLTVV.

This chain joins TRBV7-2 and TRBJ2-2; 7 nucleotides match TRBD2. The V gene end was trimmed by 1 base and the J gene end by 2 bases; junction bases not matched to a gene: 4. CDR3 length: 16 residues. Germline CDR1 SGHTA, CDR2 FQGNSA. The DNA for the CDR3 is TGTGCCAGCAGCTTAGGCCTAGCGGAAAACACCGGGGAGCTGTTTTTT. It is translated as CASSLGLAENTGELFF.

V is TRBV28 and J is TRBJ1-2, with D unresolved. This CDR3 is built from 14 residues. V lost 6 bases and J lost 6, with 17 bases in between. From germline, CDR1 is MDHEN and CDR2 SYDVKM. CDR3 sequence reads: CASRTTTRFDGYTF. CDR3 DNA sequence: TGTGCCAGCAGGACGACAACTCGGTTTGATGGCTACACCTTC.

The sample holds one count of this clone. V is TRBV2 and J is TRBJ1-4; D is uncertain. The CDR3 spans 14 residues. V was shortened by 3 bases and J by 8 bases, with 13 bases between the two germline ends. Germline CDR1 reads SNHLY; CDR2 reads FYNNEI. CDR3 amino acids: CASSDGQRVEKLFF. In DNA form, the CDR3 reads TGTGCCAGCAGTGACGGTCAGAGGGTAGAAAAACTGTTTTTT.

The table lists this clone with a count of one. The rearrangement links TRBV6-5 to TRBJ2-2, with D perhaps TRBD1 (6 bases). The length of the CDR3 is 14 residues. The V gene's germline CDR1 is MNHEY and CDR2 SVGAGI. V was trimmed by 6 bases and J by 1 base, leaving 9 bases between them. This chain's CDR3 is CASRSGQNTGELFF. In DNA, the CDR3 is TGTGCCAGCAGATCGGGACAGAACACCGGGGAGCTGTTTTTT.

The V and J genes are TRBV6-1 and TRBJ2-7; perhaps TRBD1 as D (6 bases). This CDR3 region has 15 residues. V lost 3 bases to trimming and J lost 3 bases, with 15 bases between them. CDR1 and CDR2 (germline): MNHNS, SASEGT. The CDR3 sequence: CASSEVDRSYYEQYF. The CDR3 nucleotides read TGTGCCAGCAGTGAGGTCGACAGGTCCTACTACGAGCAGTACTTC.

This clone has a single count. The chain joins TRBV20-1 to TRBJ2-1; TRBD1 might be the D (6 bases). The V and J ends lost 6 bases and 5 bases respectively, with 8 bases between them. This CDR3 is built from 11 residues. The germline V gene encodes CDR1 DFQATT and CDR2 SNEGSKA (reference sequence). CDR3 residues: CSATGNNEQFF. CDR3 coding DNA: TGCAGTGCGACAGGAAACAATGAGCAGTTCTTC.

In DNA, the CDR3 is TGTGCCAGCTCACCCTTCGGGACAGGGAGCCTCTCTGGAAACACCATATATTTT. Its protein is CASSPFGTGSLSGNTIYF. The V call is TRBV18, the J call TRBJ1-3; 9 nucleotides agree with TRBD1. V was pared by 3 bases and J by 0 bases, with 9 bases of the junction left unmatched. The CDR3 is 18 residues long. Germline V gives CDR1 KGHSH, CDR2 LQKENI.

The genes are TRBV27 and TRBJ1-1; 12 positions agree with TRBD1. Germline loops: CDR1 MNHEY, CDR2 SMNVEV (reference sequence). The ends lost 2 bases at V and 1 base at J; junction bases unmatched: 5. CDR3 length: 17 residues. The CDR3 reads CASSLGTGGVRNTEAFF. The CDR3, as DNA: TGTGCCAGCAGTTTAGGGACAGGGGGCGTGAGGAACACTGAAGCTTTCTTT.

CDR3 sequence reads: CASSDGQTYEQYF. CDR3 in DNA: TGCGCCAGCAGTGATGGTCAGACCTACGAGCAGTACTTC. The chain has TRBV10-1 and TRBJ2-7; D gene uncertain. V was shortened by 3 bases and J by 2 bases, with 8 bases between the two germline ends. CDR1 is WNHNN, CDR2 SYGVQD, per germline (reference sequence). The CDR3 spans 13 residues.

CDR3: CASSPTRSSYEQYF. The CDR3 nucleotides are TGTGCCAGCAGCCCGACACGTAGCTCCTACGAGCAGTACTTC. The chain has TRBV7-3 and TRBJ2-7; no definite D call. The CDR3 has 14 amino acids. Germline V gene lookup returns CDR1 SGHTA and CDR2 FQGTGA. Trimming removed 5 bases from V and 0 bases from J, with 11 bases in between.

The chain couples TRBV19 to TRBJ1-5; weak D call: TRBD1 (5 bases). The CDR3 spans 16 residues. Deletions cut 6 bases from V and 11 bases from J, with 26 bases between. CDR1 LNHDA and CDR2 SQIVND come from the germline V gene (reference sequence). In DNA form, the CDR3 reads TGTGCCAGTAGCGATTCGACAGCCCTCCTCGTTTGGGCCCAGCATTTT. Amino acid sequence: CASSDSTALLVWAQHF.

The sample holds one count of this clone. This chain joins TRBV28 and TRBJ2-3, with 11 positions matching TRBD2. Germline V gene lookup returns CDR1 MDHEN and CDR2 SYDVKM. Trimming at V came to 7 bases and at J to 2 bases, leaving 5 bases not matched to a gene. There are 15 residues in the CDR3. CDR3 sequence (DNA): TGTGCCAGCAATGGACTAGCGGGTCCCACAGATACGCAGTATTTT. It codes for CASNGLAGPTDTQYF. Supplemented by reference TRBV28 and TRBJ2-3, the full variable domain reads DVKVTQSSRYLVKRTGEKVFLECVQDMDHENMFWYRQDPGLGLRLIYFSYDVKMKEKGDIPEGYSVSREKKERFSLILESASTNQTSMYLCASNGLAGPTDTQYFGPGTRLTVL.

The chain recombines TRBV5-1 with TRBJ2-3; the D gene is possibly TRBD2 (5 bases). CDR1 SGHRS and CDR2 YFSETQ come from the germline V gene. The ends were cut back, 2 bases at V and 1 base at J, with 8 bases in the middle. The CDR3 extends over 14 amino acids. The CDR3 region is CASSFEGRTDTQYF. CDR3 nucleotides: TGCGCCAGCAGCTTCGAGGGCCGCACAGATACGCAGTATTTT. Complete variable domain (other parts from reference TRBV5-1 and TRBJ2-3): KAGVTQTPRYLIKTRGQQVTLSCSPISGHRSVSWYQQTPGQGLQFLFEYFSETQRNKGNFPGRFSGRQFSNSRSEMNVSTLELGDSALYLCASSFEGRTDTQYFGPGTRLTVL.

The CDR3 DNA is TGTGCCAGCAGCTCTAGCGGGTTCTACGAGCAGTACTTC. Protein sequence: CASSSSGFYEQYF. The rearrangement joins TRBV5-8 to TRBJ2-7, with 8 bases that match TRBD2. The J segment lost 3 bases and the V segment lost 3 bases, leaving 2 bases of the junction unmatched. The germline V gene encodes CDR1 SGHTS and CDR2 YDEGEE. The CDR3 totals 13 residues.

This clone came up a few times. V and J are TRBV28 and TRBJ1-2, with 7 bases identical to TRBD1. Germline V lookup: CDR1 MDHEN, CDR2 SYDVKM. The CDR3 is made up of 14 amino acids. Trimming removed 2 bases from V and 4 bases from J; junction bases left unmatched: 4. CDR3 residues: CASSLTGTAYGYTF. The DNA of the CDR3 is TGTGCCAGCAGTTTAACCGGGACAGCCTATGGCTACACCTTC.

CDR3 DNA sequence: TGCAGTGCTAGTAACGTTCGGGAGACCCAGTACTTC. Its translation: CSASNVRETQYF. J is TRBJ2-5 and V is TRBV20-1; D call uncertain. The germline gives CDR1 DFQATT, CDR2 SNEGSKA (reference sequence). The germline V and J ends were trimmed by 3 bases and 5 bases, with 10 bases remaining between them. The CDR3 covers 12 residues.

V gene TRBV1 combines with J gene TRBJ1-5; TRBD1, the table's D call, lacks a check against the DNA. TRBV1 is tagged as a pseudogene. The CDR3 contains 20 residues. CDR3 nucleotide sequence: TGCACCAGCAGCCAAGATTCGGCGACAGGGGACCTTTATAGCAATCAGCCCCAGCATTTT. Translating gives CTSSQDSATGDLYSNQPQHF.

This chain joins TRBV9 and TRBJ2-5; TRBD2 matches at 11 bases. The CDR3 is 16 residues long. J lost 6 bases, V lost 4 bases, and 11 bases had no gene match. Germline V gene sequence: CDR1 SGDLS, CDR2 YYNGEE. CDR3 in DNA: TGTGCCAGCAGCTCAACCGGGACTAGCGGACGACAGACCCAGTACTTC. Translation gives CASSSTGTSGRQTQYF.

The V and J genes are TRBV6-5 and TRBJ1-1; D is possibly TRBD1 (5 bases). In germline, CDR1 is MNHEY, CDR2 SVGAGI. The CDR3 runs 15 residues. V shed 0 bases and J shed 6 bases, with 14 bases lying between them. The CDR3 bases are TGTGCCAGCAGTTACTCGACGTCAGGGTTCGCTGAAGCTTTCTTT. Translated: CASSYSTSGFAEAFF.

This clone appeared a few times. J is TRBJ1-1 and V is TRBV28; D not certain. The CDR3 runs 14 residues. CDR1 is MDHEN and CDR2 is SYDVKM in the germline V gene. V shed 6 bases and J shed 1 base, with 12 bases lying between them. This chain's CDR3 is CASSSGLGNTEAFF. DNA for the CDR3: TGTGCCAGCAGCAGTGGACTGGGGAACACTGAAGCTTTCTTT. The full variable domain, completed using reference TRBV28 and TRBJ1-1, is DVKVTQSSRYLVKRTGEKVFLECVQDMDHENMFWYRQDPGLGLRLIYFSYDVKMKEKGDIPEGYSVSREKKERFSLILESASTNQTSMYLCASSSGLGNTEAFFGQGTRLTVV.

This clone has a handful of counts. V usage is TRBV5-6 and J usage is TRBJ2-3, with D perhaps matching TRBD1 (5 bases). Germline V gives CDR1 SGHDT, CDR2 YYEEEE. The CDR3 is 15 amino acids. V was trimmed by 0 bases and J by 0 bases, leaving 8 bases between them. In nucleotides, the CDR3 is TGTGCCAGCAGCTTGGAAGACAGTAGCACAGATACGCAGTATTTT. Protein product: CASSLEDSSTDTQYF.

The gene calls are TRBV29-1 and TRBJ1-4; 8 bases are shared with TRBD1. The ends lost 4 bases at V and 6 bases at J; junction bases unmatched: 4. Germline V lookup: CDR1 SQVTM, CDR2 ANQGSEA. The CDR3 sequence is 13 residues long. In nucleotides, the CDR3 is TGCAGCGTTGGGACAGGGAACCATGAAAAACTGTTTTTT. It is translated as CSVGTGNHEKLFF.

This sequence joins TRBV28 and TRBJ1-2; D perhaps matches TRBD1 (5 bases). The CDR3 runs to 13 residues. Germline V gene sequence: CDR1 MDHEN, CDR2 SYDVKM. V was pared by 7 bases and J by 5 bases, with 14 bases between. CDR3 in DNA: TGTGCCAGCAATGGGGCAGGTTTATATGGCTACACCTTC. This gives the protein CASNGAGLYGYTF.

This rearrangement joins TRBV20-1 to TRBJ1-6; D might be TRBD1 (6 bases). The CDR3 is 14 amino acids. Germline values: CDR1 DFQATT, CDR2 SNEGSKA (reference sequence). V lost 3 bases and J lost 8, with 14 bases in between. CDR3 in amino acids: CSASRGALDSPLHF. Here the CDR3 DNA reads TGCAGTGCTAGTCGGGGGGCTTTGGATTCACCCCTCCACTTT.

V is TRBV11-2 and J is TRBJ2-1, with D possibly being TRBD1 (6 bases). Germline CDR1 SGHAT, CDR2 FQNNGV. The V end lost 3 bases, the J end lost 0 bases, and 15 bases lay between the germline ends. The CDR3 covers 17 residues. As DNA, the CDR3 is TGTGCCAGCAGCTTTTCTCGACAGGCCAGCTCCTACAATGAGCAGTTCTTC. Protein sequence: CASSFSRQASSYNEQFF.

A few counts support this clone. The chain combines TRBV5-1 with TRBJ1-4, with 7 bases lining up with TRBD1. The CDR3 length is 16 residues. V trimming: 4 bases; J trimming: 3 bases; junction bases outside the gene matches: 9. Per the germline V gene, CDR1 is SGHRS and CDR2 is YFSETQ. The CDR3 nucleotides read TGCGCCAGCAGCCCCCAACCAGGGGGTTCTAATGAAAAACTGTTTTTT. Protein: CASSPQPGGSNEKLFF.

This clone appeared a few times. The chain employs TRBV4-2 and TRBJ1-5, with a possible D match to TRBD1 (5 bases). The germline V gene has CDR1 LGHNA and CDR2 YNFKEQ. The CDR3 has 14 amino acids. V gave up 1 base and J gave up 4 bases, with 8 bases separating them. The CDR3 DNA reads TGTGCCAGCAGCCAAGGACAGACAAATCAGCCCCAGCATTTT. Amino acid sequence: CASSQGQTNQPQHF.

The J gene is TRBJ1-2, the V gene TRBV24-1, with 10 bases identical to TRBD1. This CDR3 contains 14 residues. The germline V gene encodes CDR1 KGHDR and CDR2 SFDVKD. The J segment lost 8 bases and the V segment lost 4 bases, leaving 6 bases of the junction unmatched. The CDR3, as DNA: TGTGCCACCAGTGAACGGGACAGGGGAGGAGGCTACACCTTC. Translated: CATSERDRGGGYTF.

V is TRBV24-1 and J is TRBJ2-5, with D perhaps matching TRBD1 (6 bases). The V end was cut by 8 bases, the J end by 5 bases, with 20 bases between. CDR1 and CDR2 from the germline V gene are KGHDR and SFDVKD. The CDR3 spans 15 residues. In DNA, the CDR3 is TGTGCCACCAAGTCGTGGACAGAGGAGAGGGAGACCCAGTACTTC. Protein sequence: CATKSWTEERETQYF.